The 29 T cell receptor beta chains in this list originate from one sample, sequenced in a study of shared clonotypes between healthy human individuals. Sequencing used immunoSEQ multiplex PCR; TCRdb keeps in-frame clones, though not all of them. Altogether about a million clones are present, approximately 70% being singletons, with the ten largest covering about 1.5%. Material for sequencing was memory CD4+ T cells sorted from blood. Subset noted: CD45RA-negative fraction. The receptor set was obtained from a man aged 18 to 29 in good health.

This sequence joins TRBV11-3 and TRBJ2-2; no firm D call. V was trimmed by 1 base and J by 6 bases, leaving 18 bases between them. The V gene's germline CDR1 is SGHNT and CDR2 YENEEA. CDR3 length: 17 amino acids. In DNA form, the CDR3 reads TGTGCCAGCAGCTTAGGTGCCCAGAGTATGGACGCCGGGGAGCTGTTTTTT. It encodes CASSLGAQSMDAGELFF.

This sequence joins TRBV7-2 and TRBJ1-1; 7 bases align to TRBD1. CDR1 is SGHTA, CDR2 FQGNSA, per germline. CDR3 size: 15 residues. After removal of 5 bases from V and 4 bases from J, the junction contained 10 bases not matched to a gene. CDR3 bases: TGTGCCAGCAGCGGAAACAGGGGATCGGGCACTGAAGCTTTCTTT. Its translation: CASSGNRGSGTEAFF.

The CDR3 nucleotides are TGTGCCTGGAGTGTCACACTAGTAGGACAGAAAAGTTCTGGGGCCAACGTCCTGACTTTC. Protein sequence: CAWSVTLVGQKSSGANVLTF. The rearrangement links TRBV30 to TRBJ2-6, with D perhaps matching TRBD1 (6 bases). V lost 0 bases to trimming and J lost 1 base, with 22 bases between them. This CDR3 is 20 amino acids long. The germline gives CDR1 GTSNPN, CDR2 SVGIG (reference sequence).

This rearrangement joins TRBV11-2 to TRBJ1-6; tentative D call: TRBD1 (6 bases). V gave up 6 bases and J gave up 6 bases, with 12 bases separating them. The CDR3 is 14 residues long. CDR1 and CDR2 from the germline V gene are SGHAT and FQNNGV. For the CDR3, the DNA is TGTGCCAGCAGTCTAAGACAGGTTAATTCACCCCTCCACTTT. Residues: CASSLRQVNSPLHF.

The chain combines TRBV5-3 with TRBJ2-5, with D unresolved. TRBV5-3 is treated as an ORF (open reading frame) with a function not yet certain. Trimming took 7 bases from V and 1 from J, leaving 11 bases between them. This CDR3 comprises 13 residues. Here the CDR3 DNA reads TGTGCCAGAGGGTGGATAGCCCAAGAGACCCAGTACTTC. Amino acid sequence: CARGWIAQETQYF.

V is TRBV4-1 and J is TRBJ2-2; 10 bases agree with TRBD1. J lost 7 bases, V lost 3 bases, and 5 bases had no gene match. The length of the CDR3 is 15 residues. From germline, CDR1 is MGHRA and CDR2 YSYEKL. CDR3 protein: CASSHPDRGSGELFF. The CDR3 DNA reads TGCGCCAGCAGCCACCCGGACAGGGGGAGCGGGGAGCTGTTTTTT.

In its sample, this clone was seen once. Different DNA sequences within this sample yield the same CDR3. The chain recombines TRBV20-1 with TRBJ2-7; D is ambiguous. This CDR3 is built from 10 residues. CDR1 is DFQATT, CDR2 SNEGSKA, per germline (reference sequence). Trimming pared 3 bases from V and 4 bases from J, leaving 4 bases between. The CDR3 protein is CSARSYEQYF. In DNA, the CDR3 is TGCAGTGCTAGGAGTTACGAGCAGTACTTC.

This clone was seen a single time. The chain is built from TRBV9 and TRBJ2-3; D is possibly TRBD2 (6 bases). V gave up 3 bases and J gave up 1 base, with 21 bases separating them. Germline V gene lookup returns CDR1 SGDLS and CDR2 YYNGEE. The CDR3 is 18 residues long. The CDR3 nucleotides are TGTGCCAGCAGCGCCGCCGCGGGGCTATCCACCGGCACAGATACGCAGTATTTT. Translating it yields CASSAAAGLSTGTDTQYF.

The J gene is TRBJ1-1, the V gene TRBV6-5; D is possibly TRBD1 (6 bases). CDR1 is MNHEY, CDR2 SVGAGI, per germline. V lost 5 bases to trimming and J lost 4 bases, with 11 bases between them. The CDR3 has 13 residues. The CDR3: CASSPTGPTEAFF. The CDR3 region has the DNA TGTGCCAGCAGTCCGACAGGTCCCACTGAAGCTTTCTTT.

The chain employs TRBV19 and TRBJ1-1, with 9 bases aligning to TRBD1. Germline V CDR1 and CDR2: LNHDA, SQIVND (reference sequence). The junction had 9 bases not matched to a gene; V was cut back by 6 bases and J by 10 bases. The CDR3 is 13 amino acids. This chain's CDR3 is CASRAPGQGVAFF. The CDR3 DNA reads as TGTGCCAGTAGGGCTCCGGGACAGGGCGTAGCTTTCTTT.

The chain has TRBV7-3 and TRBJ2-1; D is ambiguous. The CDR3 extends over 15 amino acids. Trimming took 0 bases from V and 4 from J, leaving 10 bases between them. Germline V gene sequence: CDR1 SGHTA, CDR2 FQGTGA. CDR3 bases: TGTGCCAGCAGCTTAACATGGGCTGGATACAATGAGCAGTTCTTC. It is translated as CASSLTWAGYNEQFF. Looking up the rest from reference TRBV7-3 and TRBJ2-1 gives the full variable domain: GAGVSQTPSNKVTEKGKYVELRCDPISGHTALYWYRQSLGQGPEFLIYFQGTGAADDSGLPNDRFFAVRPEGSVSTLKIQRTERGDSAVYLCASSLTWAGYNEQFFGPGTRLTVL.

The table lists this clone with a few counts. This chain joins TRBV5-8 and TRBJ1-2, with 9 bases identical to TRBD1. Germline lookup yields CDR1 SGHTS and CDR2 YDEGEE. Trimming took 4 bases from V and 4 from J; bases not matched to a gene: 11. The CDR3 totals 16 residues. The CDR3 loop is CASSPDLQGAIYGYTF. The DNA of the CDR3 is TGTGCCAGCAGCCCAGACTTACAGGGGGCAATCTATGGCTACACCTTC.

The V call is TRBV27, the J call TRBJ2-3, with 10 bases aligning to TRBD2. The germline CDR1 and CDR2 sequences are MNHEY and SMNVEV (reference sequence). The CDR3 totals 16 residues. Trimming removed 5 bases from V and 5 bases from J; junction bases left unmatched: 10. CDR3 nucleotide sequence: TGTGCCAGCAGTGTTTTAGCGGGGGGCTCAAAAGATACGCAGTATTTT. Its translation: CASSVLAGGSKDTQYF.

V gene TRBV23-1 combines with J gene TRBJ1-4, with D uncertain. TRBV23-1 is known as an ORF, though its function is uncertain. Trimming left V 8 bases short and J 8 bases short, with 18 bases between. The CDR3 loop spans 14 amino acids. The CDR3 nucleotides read TGCGCCAGCGGACCCGCGGAGTTAAAAGAAAAACTGTTTTTT. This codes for CASGPAELKEKLFF.

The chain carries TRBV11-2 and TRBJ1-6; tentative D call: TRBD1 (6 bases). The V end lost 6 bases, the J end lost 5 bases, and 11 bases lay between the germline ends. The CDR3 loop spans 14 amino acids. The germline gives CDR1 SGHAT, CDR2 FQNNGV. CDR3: CASRHYRDNSPLHF. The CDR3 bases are TGTGCCAGCAGACATTACAGGGATAATTCACCCCTCCACTTT. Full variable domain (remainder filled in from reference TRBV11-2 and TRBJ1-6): EAGVAQSPRYKIIEKRQSVAFWCNPISGHATLYWYQQILGQGPKLLIQFQNNGVVDDSQLPKDRFSAERLKGVDSTLKIQPAKLEDSAVYLCASRHYRDNSPLHFGNGTRLTVT.

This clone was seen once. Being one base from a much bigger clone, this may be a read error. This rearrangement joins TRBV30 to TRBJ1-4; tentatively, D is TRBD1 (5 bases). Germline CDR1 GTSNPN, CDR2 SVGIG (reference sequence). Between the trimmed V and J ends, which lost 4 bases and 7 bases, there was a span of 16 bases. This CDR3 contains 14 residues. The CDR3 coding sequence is TGTGCCTGGAAGGGGCGGCAGGGATGTGAAAAACTGTTTTTT. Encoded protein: CAWKGRQGCEKLFF.

Here the CDR3 DNA reads TGTGCCATCAGTGGCGGGCCGAGCACAGATACGCAGTATTTT. This encodes CAISGGPSTDTQYF. V is TRBV10-3 and J is TRBJ2-3; possibly TRBD2 for D (5 bases). Germline values: CDR1 ENHRY, CDR2 SYGVKD. CDR3 size: 14 residues. V was pared by 4 bases and J by 0 bases, with 8 bases between.

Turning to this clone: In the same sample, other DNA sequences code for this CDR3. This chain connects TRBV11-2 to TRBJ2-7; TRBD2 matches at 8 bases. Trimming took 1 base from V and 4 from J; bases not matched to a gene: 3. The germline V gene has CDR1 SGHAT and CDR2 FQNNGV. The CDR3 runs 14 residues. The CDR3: CASSLVAGSYEQYF. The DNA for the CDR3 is TGTGCCAGCAGCTTAGTAGCGGGATCTTACGAGCAGTACTTC.

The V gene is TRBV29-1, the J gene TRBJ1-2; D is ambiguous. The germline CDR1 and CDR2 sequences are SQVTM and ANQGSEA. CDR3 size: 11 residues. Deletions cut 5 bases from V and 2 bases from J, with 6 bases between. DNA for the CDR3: TGCAGCGTTAAAAGGAACTATGGCTACACCTTC. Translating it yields CSVKRNYGYTF.

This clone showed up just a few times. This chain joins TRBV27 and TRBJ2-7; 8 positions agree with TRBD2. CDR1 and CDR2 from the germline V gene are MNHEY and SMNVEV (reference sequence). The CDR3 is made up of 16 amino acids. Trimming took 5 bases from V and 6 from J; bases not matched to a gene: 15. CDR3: CASSSPAGGHRGEQYF. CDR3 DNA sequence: TGTGCCAGCAGTAGTCCGGCGGGGGGCCACCGGGGCGAGCAGTACTTC.

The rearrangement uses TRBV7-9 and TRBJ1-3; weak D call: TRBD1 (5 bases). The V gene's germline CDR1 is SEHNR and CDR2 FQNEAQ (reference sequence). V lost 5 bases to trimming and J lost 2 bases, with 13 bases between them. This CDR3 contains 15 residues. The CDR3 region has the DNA TGTGCCAGCAGCCCGGGGGTAGCGCCTGGAAACACCATATATTTT. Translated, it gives CASSPGVAPGNTIYF.

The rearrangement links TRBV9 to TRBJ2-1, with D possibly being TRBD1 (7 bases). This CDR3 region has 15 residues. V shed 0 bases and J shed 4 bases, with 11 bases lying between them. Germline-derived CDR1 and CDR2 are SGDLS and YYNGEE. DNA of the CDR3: TGTGCCAGCAGCGTAGATCCAGGGGGGTACAATGAGCAGTTCTTC. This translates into CASSVDPGGYNEQFF.

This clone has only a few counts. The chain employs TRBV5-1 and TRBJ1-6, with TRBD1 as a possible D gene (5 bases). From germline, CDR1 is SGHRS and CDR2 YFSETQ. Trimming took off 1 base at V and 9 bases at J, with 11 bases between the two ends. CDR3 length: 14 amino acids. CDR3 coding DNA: TGCGCCAGCAGCTTGCAGGGAACAGGTTCACCCCTCCACTTT. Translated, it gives CASSLQGTGSPLHF.

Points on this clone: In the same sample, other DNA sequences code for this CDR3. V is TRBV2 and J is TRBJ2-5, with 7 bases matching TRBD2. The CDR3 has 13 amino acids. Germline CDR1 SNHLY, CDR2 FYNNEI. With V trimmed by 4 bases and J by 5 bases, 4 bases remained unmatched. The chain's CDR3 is CASSVRGGETQYF. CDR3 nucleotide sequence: TGTGCCAGCAGTGTGCGGGGAGGGGAGACCCAGTACTTC.

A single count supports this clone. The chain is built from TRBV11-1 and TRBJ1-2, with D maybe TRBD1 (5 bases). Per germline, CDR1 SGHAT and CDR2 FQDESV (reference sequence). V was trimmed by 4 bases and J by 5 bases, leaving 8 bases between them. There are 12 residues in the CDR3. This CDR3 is CASSSGHYGYTF. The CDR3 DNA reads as TGTGCCAGCAGCTCCGGACATTATGGCTACACCTTC. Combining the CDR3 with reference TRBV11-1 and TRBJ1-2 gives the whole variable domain EAEVAQSPRYKITEKSQAVAFWCDPISGHATLYWYRQILGQGPELLVQFQDESVVDDSQLPKDRFSAERLKGVDSTLKIQPAELGDSAMYLCASSSGHYGYTFGSGTRLTVV.

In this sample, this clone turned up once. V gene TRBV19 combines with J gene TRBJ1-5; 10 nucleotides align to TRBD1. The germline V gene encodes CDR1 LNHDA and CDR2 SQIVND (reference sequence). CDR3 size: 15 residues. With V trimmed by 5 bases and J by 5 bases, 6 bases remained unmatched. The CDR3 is CASSAGTGADQPQHF. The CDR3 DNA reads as TGTGCCAGTAGTGCAGGGACAGGGGCGGATCAGCCCCAGCATTTT.

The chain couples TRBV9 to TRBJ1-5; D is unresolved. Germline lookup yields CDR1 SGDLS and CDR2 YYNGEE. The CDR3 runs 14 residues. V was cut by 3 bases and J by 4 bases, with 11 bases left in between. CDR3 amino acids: CASSEGPFNQPQHF. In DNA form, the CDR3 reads TGTGCCAGCAGCGAAGGACCTTTTAATCAGCCCCAGCATTTT.

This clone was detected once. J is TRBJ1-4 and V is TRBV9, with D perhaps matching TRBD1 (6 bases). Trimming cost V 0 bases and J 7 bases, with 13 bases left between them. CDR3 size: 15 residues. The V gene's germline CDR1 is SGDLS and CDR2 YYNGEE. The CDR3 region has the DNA TGTGCCAGCAGCGTAGTCGGGGCAGGGGCTGAAAAACTGTTTTTT. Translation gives CASSVVGAGAEKLFF.

The CDR3 protein is CASSRYGAGGVDTQYF. The CDR3 nucleotides read TGTGCCAGCAGCCGGTACGGAGCGGGAGGCGTCGATACGCAGTATTTT. The chain joins TRBV2 to TRBJ2-3, with TRBD2 matching over 9 bases. J gave up 6 bases and V 6 bases, and 13 bases lay outside the gene matches. Germline V gene data show CDR1 as SNHLY and CDR2 as FYNNEI. The CDR3 is 16 amino acids.